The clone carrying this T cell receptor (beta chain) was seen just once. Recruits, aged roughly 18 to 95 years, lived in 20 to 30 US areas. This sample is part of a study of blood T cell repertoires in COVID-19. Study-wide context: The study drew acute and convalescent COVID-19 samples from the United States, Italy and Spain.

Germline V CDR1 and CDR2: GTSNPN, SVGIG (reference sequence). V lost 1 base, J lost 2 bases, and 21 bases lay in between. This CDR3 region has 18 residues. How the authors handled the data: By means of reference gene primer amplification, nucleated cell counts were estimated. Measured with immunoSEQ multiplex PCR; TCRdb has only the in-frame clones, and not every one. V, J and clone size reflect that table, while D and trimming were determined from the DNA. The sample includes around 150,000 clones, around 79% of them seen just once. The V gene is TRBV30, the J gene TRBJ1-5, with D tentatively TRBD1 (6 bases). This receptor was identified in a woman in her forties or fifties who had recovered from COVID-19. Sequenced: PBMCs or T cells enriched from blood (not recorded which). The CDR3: CAWSEGEYGGSRNQPQHF. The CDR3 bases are TGTGCCTGGAGTGAGGGGGAGTATGGAGGATCCCGCAATCAGCCCCAGCATTTT.